This entry describes one T cell receptor beta chain. Its antigen is unknown. The repertoire was sequenced with immunoSEQ multiplex PCR; TCRdb's copy has only in-frame clones and lacks some. The data hold some 8,200 clones, with approximately 80% observed a single time. Time point here: 2014-2015 season, pre-vaccination. Adults received seasonal inactivated influenza vaccine, with sorted blood CD4 subsets sequenced before and after. Non-naive CD4+CXCR5+PD-1+ cTfh were sorted into ICOS+CD38+ and ICOS-CD38- fractions. These data come from a study of follicular helper T cells after annual influenza vaccination. Study results and caveats: Recurrent ICOS+CD38+ cTfh clonotypes included tetramer and AIM influenza-specific ones.

CDR3 length: 13 amino acids. The V gene lost 1 base and the J gene lost 3 bases, with 6 bases spanning the gap. CDR1 SEHNR and CDR2 FQNEAQ come from the germline V gene (reference sequence). V usage is TRBV7-9 and J usage is TRBJ1-1; the D gene is possibly TRBD1 (5 bases). The sequence came from an adult who received the influenza vaccine. The sequences come from CXCR5+ CD38- circulating T follicular helper cells from blood, collected on the day of influenza vaccination. The subset was: circulating Tfh, non-naive CD4+CXCR5+PD-1+ (ICOS+CD38+ or ICOS-CD38-). Here the CDR3 reads CASSLGQHTEAFF. CDR3 sequence (DNA): TGTGCCAGCAGCTTAGGACAGCACACTGAAGCTTTCTTT.